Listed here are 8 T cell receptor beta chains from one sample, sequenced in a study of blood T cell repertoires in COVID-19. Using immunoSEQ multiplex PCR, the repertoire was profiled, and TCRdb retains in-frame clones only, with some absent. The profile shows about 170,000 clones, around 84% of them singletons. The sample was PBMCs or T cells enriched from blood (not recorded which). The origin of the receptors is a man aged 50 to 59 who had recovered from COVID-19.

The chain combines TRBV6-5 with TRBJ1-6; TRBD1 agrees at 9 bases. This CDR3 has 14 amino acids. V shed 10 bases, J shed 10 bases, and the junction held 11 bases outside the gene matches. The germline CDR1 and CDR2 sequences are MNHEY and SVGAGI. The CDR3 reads CAIEIRTGVSPLHF. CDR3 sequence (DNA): TGTGCCATCGAAATTCGGACAGGGGTATCACCCCTCCACTTT.

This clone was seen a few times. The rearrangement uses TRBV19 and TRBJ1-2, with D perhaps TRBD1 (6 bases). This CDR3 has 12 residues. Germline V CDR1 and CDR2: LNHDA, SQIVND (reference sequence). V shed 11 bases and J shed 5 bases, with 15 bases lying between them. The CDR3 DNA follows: TGTGCCTCCGCCCGCAGGGGTTATGGCTACACCTTC. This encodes CASARRGYGYTF.

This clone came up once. The CDR3 DNA sequence: TGTGCCTGGAGGGGGACAGGTCCACCGCATAGCTCCTACGAGCAGTACTTC. Translating gives CAWRGTGPPHSSYEQYF. The chain is built from TRBV30 and TRBJ2-7; TRBD1 matches 8 bases. The CDR3 extends over 17 amino acids. CDR1 is GTSNPN, CDR2 SVGIG, per germline (reference sequence). The V segment lost 3 bases and the J segment 0 bases; nucleotides outside the gene matches: 13.

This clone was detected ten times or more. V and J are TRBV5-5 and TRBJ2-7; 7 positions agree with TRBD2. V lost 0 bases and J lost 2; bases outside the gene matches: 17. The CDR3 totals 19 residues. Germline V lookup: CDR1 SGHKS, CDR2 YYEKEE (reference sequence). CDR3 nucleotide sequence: TGTGCCAGCAGCTTGGCGGGGGGAATCGGGACTCCACACCCCTACGAGCAGTACTTC. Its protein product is CASSLAGGIGTPHPYEQYF.

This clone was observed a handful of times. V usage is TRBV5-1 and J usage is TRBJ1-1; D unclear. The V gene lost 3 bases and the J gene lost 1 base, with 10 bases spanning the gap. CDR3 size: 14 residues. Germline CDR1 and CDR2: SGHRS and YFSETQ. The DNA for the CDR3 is TGCGCCAGCAGCTGGGGAGGCCCGAACACTGAAGCTTTCTTT. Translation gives CASSWGGPNTEAFF.

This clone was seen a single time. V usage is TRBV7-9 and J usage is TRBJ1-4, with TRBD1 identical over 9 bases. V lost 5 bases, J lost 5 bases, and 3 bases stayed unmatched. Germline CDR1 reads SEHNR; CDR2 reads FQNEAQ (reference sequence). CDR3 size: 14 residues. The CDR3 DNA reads TGTGCCAGCAGCATTGGACAGGGGAATGAAAAACTGTTTTTT. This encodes CASSIGQGNEKLFF.

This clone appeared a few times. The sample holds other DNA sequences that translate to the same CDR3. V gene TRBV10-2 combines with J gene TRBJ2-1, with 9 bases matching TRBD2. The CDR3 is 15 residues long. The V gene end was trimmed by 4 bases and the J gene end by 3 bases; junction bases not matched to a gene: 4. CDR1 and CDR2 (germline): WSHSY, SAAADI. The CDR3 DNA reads TGCGCCAGCAGTGTCGAGCGGGGGGTCTACAATGAGCAGTTCTTC. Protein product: CASSVERGVYNEQFF.

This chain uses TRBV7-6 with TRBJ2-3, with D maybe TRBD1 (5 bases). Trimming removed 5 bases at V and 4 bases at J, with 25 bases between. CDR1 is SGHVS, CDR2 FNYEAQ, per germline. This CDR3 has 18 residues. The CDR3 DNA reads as TGTGCCAGCAGCCAAGAGGCCGGCGCACCAAGGGGCCCAGATACGCAGTATTTT. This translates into CASSQEAGAPRGPDTQYF.